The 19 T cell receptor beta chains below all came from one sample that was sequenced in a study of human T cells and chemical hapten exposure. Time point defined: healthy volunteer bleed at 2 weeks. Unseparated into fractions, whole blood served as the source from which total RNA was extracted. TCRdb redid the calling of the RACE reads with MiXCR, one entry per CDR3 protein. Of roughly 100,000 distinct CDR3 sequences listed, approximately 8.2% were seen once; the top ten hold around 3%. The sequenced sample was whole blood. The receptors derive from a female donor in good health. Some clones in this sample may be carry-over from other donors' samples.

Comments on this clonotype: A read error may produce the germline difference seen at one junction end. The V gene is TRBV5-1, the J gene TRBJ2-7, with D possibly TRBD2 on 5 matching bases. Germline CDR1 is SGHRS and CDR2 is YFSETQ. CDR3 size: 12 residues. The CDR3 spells CASSRGAYEQYF. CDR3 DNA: TGTGCCAGCAGCCGGGGAGCCTACGAGCAGTACTTC.

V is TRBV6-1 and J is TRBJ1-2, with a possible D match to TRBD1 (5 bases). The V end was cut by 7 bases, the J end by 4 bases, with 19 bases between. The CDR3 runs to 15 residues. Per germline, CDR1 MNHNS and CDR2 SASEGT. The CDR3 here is CASKVGTSSPYGYTF. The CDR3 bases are TGTGCCAGCAAAGTGGGGACGTCAAGCCCCTATGGCTACACCTTC.

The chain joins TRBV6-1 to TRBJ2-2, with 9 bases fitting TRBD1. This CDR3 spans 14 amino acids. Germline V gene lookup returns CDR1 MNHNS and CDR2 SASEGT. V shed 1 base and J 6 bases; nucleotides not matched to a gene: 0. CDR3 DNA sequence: TGTGCCAGCAGTGAAGGGACAGGGGCCGGGGAGCTGTTTTTT. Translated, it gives CASSEGTGAGELFF.

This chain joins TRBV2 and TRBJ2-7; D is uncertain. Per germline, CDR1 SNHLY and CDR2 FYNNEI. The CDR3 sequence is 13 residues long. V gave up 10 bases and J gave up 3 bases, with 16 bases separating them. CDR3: CATSPQDLYEQYF. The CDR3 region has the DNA TGTGCCACCTCACCCCAGGACCTCTACGAGCAGTACTTC.

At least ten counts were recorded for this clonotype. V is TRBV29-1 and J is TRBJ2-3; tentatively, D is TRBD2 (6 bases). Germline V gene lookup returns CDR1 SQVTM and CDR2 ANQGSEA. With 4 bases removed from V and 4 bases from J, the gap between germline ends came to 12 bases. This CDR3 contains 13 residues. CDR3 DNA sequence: TGCAGCGTTGGGGGGGTCCGGGCAGATACGCAGTATTTT. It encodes CSVGGVRADTQYF.

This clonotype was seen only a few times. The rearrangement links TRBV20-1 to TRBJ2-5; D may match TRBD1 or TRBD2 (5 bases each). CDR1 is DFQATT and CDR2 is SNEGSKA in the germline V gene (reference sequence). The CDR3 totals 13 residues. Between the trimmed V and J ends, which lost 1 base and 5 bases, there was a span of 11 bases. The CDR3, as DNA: TGCAGTGCTAGAGCCGGGACCTGGGAGACCCAGTACTTC. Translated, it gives CSARAGTWETQYF.

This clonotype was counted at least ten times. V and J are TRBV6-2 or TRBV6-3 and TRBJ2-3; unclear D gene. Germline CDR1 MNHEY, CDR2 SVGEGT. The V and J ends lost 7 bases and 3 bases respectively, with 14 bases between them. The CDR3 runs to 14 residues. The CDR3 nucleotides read TGTGCCAGCACGGCGCGAGGAGAAACAGATACGCAGTATTTT. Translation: CASTARGETDTQYF.

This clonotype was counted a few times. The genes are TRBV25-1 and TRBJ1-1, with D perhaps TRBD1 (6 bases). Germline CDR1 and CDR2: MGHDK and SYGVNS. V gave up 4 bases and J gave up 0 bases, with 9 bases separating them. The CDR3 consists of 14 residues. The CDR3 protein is CASSAQGLNTEAFF. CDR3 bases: TGTGCCAGCAGTGCACAGGGCCTGAACACTGAAGCTTTCTTT.

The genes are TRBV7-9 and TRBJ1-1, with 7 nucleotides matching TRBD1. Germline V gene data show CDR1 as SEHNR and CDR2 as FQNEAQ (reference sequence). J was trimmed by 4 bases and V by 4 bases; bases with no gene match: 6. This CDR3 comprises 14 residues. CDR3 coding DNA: TGTGCCAGCAGCTCCCGGGACAGACGCACTGAAGCTTTCTTT. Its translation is CASSSRDRRTEAFF.

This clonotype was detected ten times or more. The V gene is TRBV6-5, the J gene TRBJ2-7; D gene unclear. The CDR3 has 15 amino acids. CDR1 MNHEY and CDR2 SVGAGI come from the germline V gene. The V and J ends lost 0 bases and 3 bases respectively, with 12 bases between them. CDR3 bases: TGTGCCAGCAGTTACTCGCCCGGCCCAGGCTACGAGCAGTACTTC. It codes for CASSYSPGPGYEQYF.

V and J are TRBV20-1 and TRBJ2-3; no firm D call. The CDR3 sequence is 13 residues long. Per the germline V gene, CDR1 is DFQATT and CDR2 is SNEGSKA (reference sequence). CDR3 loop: CRALAVSTDTQYF. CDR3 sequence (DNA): TGCAGAGCACTGGCGGTCAGCACAGATACGCAGTATTTT.

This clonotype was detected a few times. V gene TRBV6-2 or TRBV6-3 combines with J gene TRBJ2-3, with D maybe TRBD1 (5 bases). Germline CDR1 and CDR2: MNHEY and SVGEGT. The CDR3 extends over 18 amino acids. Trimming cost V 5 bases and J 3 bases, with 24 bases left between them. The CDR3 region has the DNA TGTGCCAGCAGTCTAAGCAGGGTGCGAGGAAGATCGACAGATACGCAGTATTTT. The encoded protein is CASSLSRVRGRSTDTQYF.

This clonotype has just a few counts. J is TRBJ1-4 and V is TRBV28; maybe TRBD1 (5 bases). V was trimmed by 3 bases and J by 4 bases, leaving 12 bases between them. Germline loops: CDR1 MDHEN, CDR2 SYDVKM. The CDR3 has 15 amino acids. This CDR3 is CASSFTRALNEKLFF. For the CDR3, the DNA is TGTGCCAGCAGTTTCACCAGGGCGCTTAATGAAAAACTGTTTTTT. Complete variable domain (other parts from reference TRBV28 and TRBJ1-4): DVKVTQSSRYLVKRTGEKVFLECVQDMDHENMFWYRQDPGLGLRLIYFSYDVKMKEKGDIPEGYSVSREKKERFSLILESASTNQTSMYLCASSFTRALNEKLFFGSGTQLSVL.

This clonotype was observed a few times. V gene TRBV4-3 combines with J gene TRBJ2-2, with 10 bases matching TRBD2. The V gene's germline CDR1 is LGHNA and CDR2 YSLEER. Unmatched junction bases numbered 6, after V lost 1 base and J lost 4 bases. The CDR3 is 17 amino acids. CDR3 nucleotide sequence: TGCGCCAGCAGCCAAGTCGCTAGCGGGAGTGTCACCGGGGAGCTGTTTTTT. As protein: CASSQVASGSVTGELFF.

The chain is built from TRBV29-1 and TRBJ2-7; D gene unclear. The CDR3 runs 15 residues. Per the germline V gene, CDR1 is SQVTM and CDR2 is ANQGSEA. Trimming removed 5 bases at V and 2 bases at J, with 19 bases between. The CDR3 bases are TGCAGCGTTCTATCGTCGAACGGACCTACCTACGAGCAGTACTTC. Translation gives CSVLSSNGPTYEQYF.

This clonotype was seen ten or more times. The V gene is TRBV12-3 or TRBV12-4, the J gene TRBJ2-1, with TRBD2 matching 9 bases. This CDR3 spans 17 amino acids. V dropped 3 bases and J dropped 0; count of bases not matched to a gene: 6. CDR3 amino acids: CASSFSGSTGSYNEQFF. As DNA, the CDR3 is TGTGCCAGCAGTTTTAGCGGGAGCACCGGCTCCTACAATGAGCAGTTCTTC.

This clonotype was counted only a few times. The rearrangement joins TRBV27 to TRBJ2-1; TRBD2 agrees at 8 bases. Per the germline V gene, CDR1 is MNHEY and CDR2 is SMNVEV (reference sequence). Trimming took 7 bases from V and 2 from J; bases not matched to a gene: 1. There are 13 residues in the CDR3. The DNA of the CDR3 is TGTGCCAGCACGGGAGGGACCTACAATGAGCAGTTCTTC. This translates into CASTGGTYNEQFF.

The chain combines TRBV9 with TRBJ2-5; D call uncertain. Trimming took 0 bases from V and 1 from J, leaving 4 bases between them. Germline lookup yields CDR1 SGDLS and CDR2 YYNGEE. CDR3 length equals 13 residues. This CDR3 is CASSVDGQETQYF. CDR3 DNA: TGTGCCAGCAGCGTAGACGGCCAAGAGACCCAGTACTTC.

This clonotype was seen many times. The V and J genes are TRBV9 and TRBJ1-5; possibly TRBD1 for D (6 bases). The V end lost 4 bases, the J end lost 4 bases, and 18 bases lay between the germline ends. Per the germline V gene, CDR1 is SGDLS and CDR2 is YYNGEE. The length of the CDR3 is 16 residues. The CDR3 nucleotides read TGTGCCAGCAGCTCTGGGGGGGGGCAAGGAAATCAGCCCCAGCATTTT. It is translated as CASSSGGGQGNQPQHF.